Reported below is one T cell receptor beta chain. Sample-barcoded 5' priming and a J-beta primer mix drove a second PCR of about 6 to 12 cycles. A template-switch adaptor containing 12 random nucleotides labeled each cDNA molecule. Each CDR3 protein is one row after TCRdb ran MiXCR on the 5' RACE reads. The sample carries more than 1,400,000 distinct CDR3 sequences, roughly 40% recorded once. The V segment lost 4 bases and the J segment 0 bases; nucleotides outside the gene matches: 13. The V gene's germline CDR1 is SGHRS and CDR2 YFSETQ. The CDR3 runs 18 residues. The record originates from a study of blood T cells in healthy people across ages. Peripheral blood from each donor was collected in a volume of roughly 9.8 milliliters.

The clonotype originates from a woman aged 18-29 years in good health. The chain carries TRBV5-1 and TRBJ1-3; TRBD1 agrees at 7 bases. The specimen was blood. The CDR3 reads CASSVLASTGNSGNTIYF. In DNA form, the CDR3 reads TGCGCCAGCAGCGTCCTAGCCTCGACAGGGAACTCTGGAAACACCATATATTTT. The full variable domain, completed using reference TRBV5-1 and TRBJ1-3, is KAGVTQTPRYLIKTRGQQVTLSCSPISGHRSVSWYQQTPGQGLQFLFEYFSETQRNKGNFPGRFSGRQFSNSRSEMNVSTLELGDSALYLCASSVLASTGNSGNTIYFGEGSWLTVV.